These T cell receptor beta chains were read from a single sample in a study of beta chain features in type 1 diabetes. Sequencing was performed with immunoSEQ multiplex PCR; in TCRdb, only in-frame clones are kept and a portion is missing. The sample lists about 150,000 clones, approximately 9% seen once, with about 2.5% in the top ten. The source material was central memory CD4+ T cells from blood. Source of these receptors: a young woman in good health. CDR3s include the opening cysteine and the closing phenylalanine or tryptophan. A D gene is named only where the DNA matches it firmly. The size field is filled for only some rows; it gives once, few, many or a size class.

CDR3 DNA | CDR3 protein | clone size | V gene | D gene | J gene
TGTGCCAGCAGCTTTTTACAGGGGACGAATGAGCAGTTCTTC | CASSFLQGTNEQFF | - | TRBV7-9 | TRBD1 | TRBJ2-1
TGTGCCAGCAGCGTAGGGGGGGTCCACACTGAAGCTTTCTTT | CASSVGGVHTEAFF | - | TRBV9 | - | TRBJ1-1
TGCGCCAGCAGCCAAGATCGAGTTGGGCCCCAGCATTTT | CASSQDRVGPQHF | - | TRBV4-3 | - | TRBJ1-5
TGTGCCTGGAGTGGGGATACGGGGGAGCAGTACTTC | CAWSGDTGEQYF | few | TRBV30 | - | TRBJ2-5
TGTGCCAGCACGGGACAGGGGGTCTCACAAAACATTCAGTACTTC | CASTGQGVSQNIQYF | - | TRBV2 | TRBD1 | TRBJ2-4
TGTGCCAGCACCGATTTGGACAGGGGGAACAATGAGCAGTTCTTC | CASTDLDRGNNEQFF | - | TRBV7-9 | TRBD1 | TRBJ2-1
TGCGCCAGCAGCCCGTTGGGACAGGGAGGTAACGAGCAGTACTTC | CASSPLGQGGNEQYF | few | TRBV5-1 | TRBD1 | TRBJ2-7
TGTGCCAGCAGGAAATCCGGGGTCCAAGAGACCCAGTACTTC | CASRKSGVQETQYF | few | TRBV27 | - | TRBJ2-5
TGTGCCAGCAGCTTAGCTGGACAGGAGAACACTGAAGCTTTCTTT | CASSLAGQENTEAFF | few | TRBV7-8 | TRBD1 | TRBJ1-1
TGTGCCAGCAGCGGGCTACCACAGGGGTACTTC | CASSGLPQGYF | - | TRBV9 | - | TRBJ2-7
TGTGCCAGCAGCGTAACCCAGGGGGCCCATGAGCAGTTCTTC | CASSVTQGAHEQFF | - | TRBV9 | TRBD1 | TRBJ2-1
TGTGCCAGCAGCGTAGGGACTAGCGGGAGGAACACCGGGGAGCTGTTTTTT | CASSVGTSGRNTGELFF | few | TRBV9 | TRBD2 | TRBJ2-2
TGTGCCTGGGTCGCGGGAACTAGCACAGATACGCAGTATTTT | CAWVAGTSTDTQYF | few | TRBV30 | - | TRBJ2-3
TGTGCCAGCATCAGACAGGGCCCCGAGCAGTACTTC | CASIRQGPEQYF | - | TRBV2 | TRBD1 | TRBJ2-7
TGTGCCAGCAGTGAAACAACAGGGGGCTATGGCTACACCTTC | CASSETTGGYGYTF | - | TRBV2 | TRBD1 | TRBJ1-2
TGTGCCAGTCCCCCCCCCAGCGGGAGTACGGGGACTTGGGGGGATGAGCAGTTCTTC | CASPPPSGSTGTWGDEQFF | many | TRBV19 | TRBD2 | TRBJ2-1
TGTGCCAGCAGTTACTCGAGAGGGAAGGAAGATACGCAGTATTTT | CASSYSRGKEDTQYF | - | TRBV6-5 | - | TRBJ2-3
TGTGCCAGCAGTGCTCGGGGCTATGGCTACACCTTC | CASSARGYGYTF | - | TRBV6-1 | - | TRBJ1-2
TGTGCCAGCAACCCGGAGGGCGGGAGCACGTACGAGCAGTACTTC | CASNPEGGSTYEQYF | few | TRBV11-2 | TRBD2 | TRBJ2-7
TGCGCCAGCCGCCCCTCGGCGGGAGCCACCGGGGAGCTGTTTTTT | CASRPSAGATGELFF | few | TRBV5-1 | TRBD2 | TRBJ2-2
TGTGCCAGCAGCTTAGATCTCAGGGACAGGGGGCGCGAGACCCAGTACTTC | CASSLDLRDRGRETQYF | - | TRBV11-2 | TRBD1 | TRBJ2-5
TGTGCCTGGGGGAGTGGGCTAGCGGGAGCTTGGAATGAGCAGTTCTTC | CAWGSGLAGAWNEQFF | many | TRBV30 | TRBD2 | TRBJ2-1
TGCAGCGTTGGGACAGAGAATCAGCCCCAGCATTTT | CSVGTENQPQHF | few | TRBV29-1 | - | TRBJ1-5
TGCAGCGTCCTTGGGGGGGCCCTTGAGCAGTTCTTC | CSVLGGALEQFF | many | TRBV29-1 | - | TRBJ2-1
TGTGCCAGCAGTTCTGACAGGAACACTGAAGCTTTCTTT | CASSSDRNTEAFF | - | TRBV7-8 | - | TRBJ1-1
TGTGCCAGCAGAAGGGACAGAGGAACTGAAGCTTTCTTT | CASRRDRGTEAFF | - | TRBV9 | TRBD1 | TRBJ1-1
TGCAGCGCACGTTCTCCGGGACAGGGCCGCACAGATACGCAGTATTTT | CSARSPGQGRTDTQYF | few | TRBV29-1 | TRBD1 | TRBJ2-3
TGTGCCAGCAGCGTTGTCGGCTCTAGCTCCTACGAGCAGTACTTC | CASSVVGSSSYEQYF | - | TRBV6-1 | - | TRBJ2-7
TGTGCCAGCAGCCCTCTACAGGGAGAGGGCGGCTACACCTTC | CASSPLQGEGGYTF | few | TRBV9 | - | TRBJ1-2
TGTGCCAGCAGCCCAGGAGGAGGGATACCCTACGAGCAGTACTTC | CASSPGGGIPYEQYF | few | TRBV7-3 | - | TRBJ2-7
TGTGCCTGGAGTCTGGGACTAGCGGGCGGACTAGAGACCCAGTACTTC | CAWSLGLAGGLETQYF | - | TRBV30 | TRBD2 | TRBJ2-5